Below, 28 T cell receptor beta chains from the same sample are listed, as sequenced in a study of control samples from healthy donors and cancer patients. Generated by immunoSEQ multiplex PCR, the TCRdb table keeps only in-frame clones and is missing some. Of 150,000 to 200,000 clones in the sample, roughly nine tenths were seen once. The sample consisted of blood. The receptor source for this set is a man aged 25 to 40 in good health.

J is TRBJ1-4 and V is TRBV4-3, with 12 bases lining up with TRBD1. V shed 0 bases and J 6 bases; nucleotides not matched to a gene: 11. CDR1 is LGHNA, CDR2 YSLEER, per germline. This CDR3 comprises 19 residues. CDR3 nucleotide sequence: TGCGCCAGCAGCCAAGATCGGGGGACAGGGGGCTTTCGGGATGAAAAACTGTTTTTT. Protein product: CASSQDRGTGGFRDEKLFF.

The chain is built from TRBV9 and TRBJ2-7; 7 positions agree with TRBD2. Per germline, CDR1 SGDLS and CDR2 YYNGEE. V lost 4 bases, J lost 0 bases, and 16 bases stayed unmatched. The CDR3 contains 18 residues. In nucleotides, the CDR3 is TGTGCCAGCAGCCCGACCCCCACCCCACTAGCGTCCTCCTACGAGCAGTACTTC. Amino acids: CASSPTPTPLASSYEQYF.

This clone was seen only a few times. This chain connects TRBV9 to TRBJ2-7; 7 bases agree with TRBD2. Germline V CDR1 and CDR2: SGDLS, YYNGEE. The junction had 4 bases not matched to a gene; V was cut back by 4 bases and J by 0 bases. The CDR3 is 14 amino acids. The CDR3 region is CASSPSGASYEQYF. The CDR3 DNA sequence: TGTGCCAGCAGCCCCAGCGGGGCCTCCTACGAGCAGTACTTC.

The V gene is TRBV2, the J gene TRBJ1-5, with 7 bases identical to TRBD1. V lost 9 bases to trimming and J lost 5 bases; unmatched junction nucleotides: 13. CDR3 length: 15 residues. CDR1 is SNHLY and CDR2 is FYNNEI in the germline V gene. In nucleotides, the CDR3 is TGTGCCAGTCGGGACAGCCTTAGGCGAGATCAGCCCCAGCATTTT. Its translation is CASRDSLRRDQPQHF.

This chain uses TRBV18 with TRBJ2-5, with unresolved D. Trimming pared 5 bases from V and 2 bases from J, leaving 3 bases between. The length of the CDR3 is 11 residues. Germline V gene data show CDR1 as KGHSH and CDR2 as LQKENI. This chain's CDR3 is CASSSQETQYF. The CDR3 nucleotides are TGTGCCAGCTCATCACAAGAGACCCAGTACTTC.

This rearrangement joins TRBV27 to TRBJ2-7; TRBD2 matches at 12 bases. This CDR3 has 16 amino acids. Germline values: CDR1 MNHEY, CDR2 SMNVEV (reference sequence). Trimming took 3 bases from V and 4 from J; bases not matched to a gene: 7. DNA for the CDR3: TGTGCCAGCAGTTTCACGACTAGCGGGAGTAAATACGAGCAGTACTTC. It yields the protein CASSFTTSGSKYEQYF.

The chain recombines TRBV6-5 with TRBJ2-3; 7 bases match TRBD1. The CDR3 length is 15 residues. Looked up from germline, CDR1 is MNHEY and CDR2 is SVGAGI. Trimming cost V 4 bases and J 1 base; bases outside gene matches: 5. The CDR3 DNA reads TGTGCCAGCAGTTGTTGGGACAGATGCACAGATACGCAGTATTTT. Residues: CASSCWDRCTDTQYF.

This sequence joins TRBV10-3 and TRBJ2-4; the match to TRBD1 covers 7 bases. Germline values: CDR1 ENHRY, CDR2 SYGVKD. The CDR3 spans 15 residues. The V and J ends lost 5 bases and 2 bases, in that order; junction bases with no gene match: 6. CDR3 DNA sequence: TGTGCCATCAGTAGTGGGACAGTACCCAAAAACATTCAGTACTTC. Translated, it gives CAISSGTVPKNIQYF.

The chain joins TRBV3-1 (or the pseudogene TRBV3-2) to TRBJ1-2; no reliable D call. V was trimmed by 0 bases and J by 4 bases, leaving 6 bases between them. Germline assignment: CDR1 LGHDT and CDR2 YNNKEL (reference sequence). CDR3 length equals 13 residues. The CDR3 nucleotides read TGTGCCAGCAGCCAAGATGTTTTCTATGGCTACACCTTC. Its protein is CASSQDVFYGYTF.

The chain couples TRBV27 to TRBJ2-1; a weak D match, TRBD2 (5 bases). Trimming removed 6 bases from V and 7 bases from J, with 16 bases in between. The germline CDR1 and CDR2 sequences are MNHEY and SMNVEV (reference sequence). This CDR3 is built from 14 residues. The CDR3 nucleotides are TGTGCCAGCAGAACTTTGGAGAGACTAAATGAGCAGTTCTTC. It translates to CASRTLERLNEQFF.

V is TRBV19 and J is TRBJ2-2, with 10 bases identical to TRBD1. Trimming at V came to 6 bases and at J to 6 bases, leaving 4 bases not matched to a gene. This CDR3 spans 14 amino acids. Germline CDR1 is LNHDA and CDR2 is SQIVND (reference sequence). The DNA for the CDR3 is TGTGCCAGTAGGGACAGGGGGGTGGCCGGGGAGCTGTTTTTT. Protein: CASRDRGVAGELFF.

This chain connects TRBV29-1 to TRBJ2-3, with 10 bases aligning to TRBD2. The CDR3 consists of 16 residues. The V and J ends lost 5 bases and 5 bases, in that order; junction bases with no gene match: 13. Germline CDR1 reads SQVTM; CDR2 reads ANQGSEA. The DNA of the CDR3 is TGCAGCGTTCGGTCTAGCGGGAGTCCTAGGGGAGATACGCAGTATTTT. It encodes CSVRSSGSPRGDTQYF.

V usage is TRBV5-1 and J usage is TRBJ1-5; 10 nucleotides align to TRBD1. The CDR3 sequence is 15 residues long. Germline CDR1 is SGHRS and CDR2 is YFSETQ. V gave up 4 bases and J gave up 5 bases; unmatched junction bases: 6. CDR3 in amino acids: CASSPGTGADQPQHF. The CDR3 DNA reads as TGCGCCAGCAGCCCCGGGACAGGGGCGGATCAGCCCCAGCATTTT. The variable domain in full, completed from reference TRBV5-1 and TRBJ1-5, reads KAGVTQTPRYLIKTRGQQVTLSCSPISGHRSVSWYQQTPGQGLQFLFEYFSETQRNKGNFPGRFSGRQFSNSRSEMNVSTLELGDSALYLCASSPGTGADQPQHFGDGTRLSIL.

The chain carries TRBV27 and TRBJ2-7, with 10 bases matching TRBD1. This CDR3 has 15 residues. The germline gives CDR1 MNHEY, CDR2 SMNVEV (reference sequence). Trimming removed 6 bases from V and 5 bases from J; junction bases left unmatched: 10. In nucleotides, the CDR3 is TGTGCCAGCAGCCCGGGACAGGGGTTTCCCCACGAGCAGTACTTC. It specifies CASSPGQGFPHEQYF.

This sequence joins TRBV7-9 and TRBJ1-6; 7 bases are a match to TRBD1. Per germline, CDR1 SEHNR and CDR2 FQNEAQ (reference sequence). V was pared by 8 bases and J by 7 bases, with 20 bases of the junction left unmatched. The CDR3 has 18 residues. CDR3 sequence (DNA): TGTGCCAGCTCCCCCCCCCTTCTTCCGGGACAGCAAAATTCACCCCTCCACTTT. This gives the protein CASSPPLLPGQQNSPLHF.

The V call is TRBV27, the J call TRBJ2-7; D is perhaps TRBD2 (6 bases). The V end lost 0 bases, the J end lost 6 bases, and 9 bases lay between the germline ends. Germline V gives CDR1 MNHEY, CDR2 SMNVEV (reference sequence). CDR3 length: 13 amino acids. CDR3 sequence (DNA): TGTGCCAGCAGTTTATCGTGGGGAGGCGAGCAGTACTTC. Translated: CASSLSWGGEQYF.

By sample share, this clone is medium-sized (0.01 to 0.1%). The V call is TRBV11-2, the J call TRBJ1-6; 8 nucleotides align to TRBD1. Germline V gene sequence: CDR1 SGHAT, CDR2 FQNNGV. CDR3 length: 17 amino acids. The J segment lost 7 bases and the V segment lost 1 base, leaving 9 bases of the junction unmatched. CDR3 residues: CASSLGGTGPFNSPLHF. For the CDR3, the DNA is TGTGCCAGCAGCTTAGGGGGGACAGGTCCCTTCAATTCACCCCTCCACTTT.

This clone occurred once. The chain has TRBV12-3 or TRBV12-4 and TRBJ1-1; a possible D gene is TRBD1 (5 bases). With 5 bases removed from V and 10 bases from J, the gap between germline ends came to 17 bases. The CDR3 is 13 residues long. The CDR3: CASSLDGGGGAFF. The DNA of the CDR3 is TGTGCCAGCAGTCTTGATGGGGGGGGTGGAGCTTTCTTT.

CDR3: CSVLRGQVVEAFF. The CDR3 DNA reads as TGCAGCGTTTTAAGGGGACAGGTAGTGGAAGCTTTCTTT. The chain links TRBV29-1 to TRBJ1-1; 8 bases agree with TRBD1. Per germline, CDR1 SQVTM and CDR2 ANQGSEA. The CDR3 has 13 amino acids. The V and J ends lost 5 bases and 8 bases, in that order; junction bases with no gene match: 10. The complete variable domain, with remaining parts taken from reference TRBV29-1 and TRBJ1-1, reads SAVISQKPSRDICQRGTSLTIQCQVDSQVTMMFWYRQQPGQSLTLIATANQGSEATYESGFVIDKFPISRPNLTFSTLTVSNMSPEDSSIYLCSVLRGQVVEAFFGQGTRLTVV.

The DNA for the CDR3 is TGTGCCTGGAGCTCGCAGGGAACCGGGGAGCTGTTTTTT. Encoded protein: CAWSSQGTGELFF. The V call is TRBV30, the J call TRBJ2-2; D might be TRBD1 (5 bases). The CDR3 is 13 amino acids. Germline CDR1 GTSNPN, CDR2 SVGIG (reference sequence). Trimming took 3 bases from V and 5 from J, leaving 10 bases between them.

CDR3 DNA: TGCGCCAGCAGCCAAGATGCTGGCGGGGGCCAGCCCCAGCATTTT. It specifies CASSQDAGGGQPQHF. The rearrangement joins TRBV4-1 to TRBJ1-5; D is possibly TRBD1 (6 bases). CDR1 is MGHRA, CDR2 YSYEKL, per germline. V was pared by 0 bases and J by 7 bases, with 13 bases between. The CDR3 length is 15 residues.

The V call is TRBV9, the J call TRBJ2-1, with 9 bases identical to TRBD2. V lost 6 bases, J lost 2 bases, and 6 bases stayed unmatched. The germline V gene has CDR1 SGDLS and CDR2 YYNGEE. This CDR3 contains 15 residues. Here the CDR3 DNA reads TGTGCCAGCACGGAGGGCGGGGGGGCCTACAATGAGCAGTTCTTC. Residues: CASTEGGGAYNEQFF.

V and J are TRBV2 and TRBJ2-5; TRBD2 matches at 11 bases. Trimming removed 4 bases from V and 6 bases from J; junction bases left unmatched: 10. The CDR3 is 16 amino acids. Germline V gives CDR1 SNHLY, CDR2 FYNNEI. The CDR3 bases are TGTGCCAGCAGTGGGGATAGACTAGCGGGACGGAAGACCCAGTACTTC. This encodes CASSGDRLAGRKTQYF. Looking up the rest from reference TRBV2 and TRBJ2-5 gives the full variable domain: EPEVTQTPSHQVTQMGQEVILRCVPISNHLYFYWYRQILGQKVEFLVSFYNNEISEKSEIFDDQFSVERPDGSNFTLKIRSTKLEDSAMYFCASSGDRLAGRKTQYFGPGTRLLVL.

The rearrangement joins TRBV18 to TRBJ2-7; unclear D gene. The CDR3 sequence is 11 residues long. The germline gives CDR1 KGHSH, CDR2 LQKENI. V was trimmed by 3 bases and J by 5 bases, leaving 5 bases between them. The CDR3 bases are TGTGCCAGCTCACCCAAAAACGAGCAGTACTTC. Residues: CASSPKNEQYF.

This chain connects TRBV28 to TRBJ2-7; weak D call: TRBD1 (5 bases). Between the trimmed V and J ends, which lost 2 bases and 3 bases, there was a span of 14 bases. The CDR3 totals 15 residues. The germline CDR1 and CDR2 sequences are MDHEN and SYDVKM. In DNA form, the CDR3 reads TGTGCCAGCAGTTTAGGCCGGGCAGGGTACTACGAGCAGTACTTC. Translation gives CASSLGRAGYYEQYF.

The chain combines TRBV19 with TRBJ2-7; D not certain. Germline-derived CDR1 and CDR2 are LNHDA and SQIVND (reference sequence). The CDR3 consists of 13 residues. Between the trimmed V and J ends, which lost 3 bases and 0 bases, there was a span of 6 bases. CDR3 loop: CASSIAVSYEQYF. The CDR3 nucleotides are TGTGCCAGTAGTATTGCCGTCTCCTACGAGCAGTACTTC. Drawing the rest from reference TRBV19 and TRBJ2-7, the complete variable domain is DGGITQSPKYLFRKEGQNVTLSCEQNLNHDAMYWYRQDPGQGLRLIYYSQIVNDFQKGDIAEGYSVSREKKESFPLTVTSAQKNPTAFYLCASSIAVSYEQYFGPGTRLTVT.

This clone was seen only a few times. CDR3 nucleotides: TGCGCCAGCAGAACCGTCACAGGGGCAACTAATGAAAAACTGTTTTTT. Protein product: CASRTVTGATNEKLFF. V usage is TRBV5-1 and J usage is TRBJ1-4; 7 bases are a match to TRBD1. CDR1 and CDR2 (germline): SGHRS, YFSETQ. CDR3 length: 16 amino acids. V was clipped by 5 bases and J by 0 bases; unmatched bases: 7.

The chain carries TRBV6-5 and TRBJ2-3; 8 nucleotides align to TRBD1. Trimming at V came to 5 bases and at J to 4 bases, leaving 2 bases not matched to a gene. Germline CDR1 is MNHEY and CDR2 is SVGAGI. CDR3 size: 13 residues. CDR3 loop: CASSLQGADTQYF. In nucleotides, the CDR3 is TGTGCCAGCAGTCTACAGGGGGCAGATACGCAGTATTTT.